This record looks at one T cell receptor beta chain sequence and its context. Clones were sequenced by immunoSEQ multiplex PCR, and TCRdb holds only the in-frame ones, with some missing. Counted here are 50,000 to 70,000 clones, around 84% occurring once; the ten biggest clones make up approximately 17%. The data originate from a study of blood T cell repertoires in COVID-19. The germline V gene has CDR1 SGHTS and CDR2 YDEGEE. Trimming removed 4 bases from V and 5 bases from J, with 21 bases in between. CDR3 length equals 17 residues. The clonotype originates from a man in his 70s with active COVID-19. Sequencing used peripheral blood. This chain uses TRBV5-8 with TRBJ2-2; D possibly corresponds to TRBD2 (6 bases). The CDR3: CASSRGYGAAQTGELFF. In DNA, the CDR3 is TGTGCCAGCAGCCGGGGGTACGGGGCAGCTCAAACCGGGGAGCTGTTTTTT.